This paragraph reports one T cell receptor (beta chain). These data originate in a study of blood T cell repertoires in COVID-19. Trimming pared 1 base from V and 8 bases from J, leaving 17 bases between. Germline assignment: CDR1 SGHDN and CDR2 FVKESK. The CDR3 is 16 residues long. Authors' data handling: Reference gene primer amplification gave nucleated cell count estimates. Using immunoSEQ multiplex PCR, the repertoire was profiled, and TCRdb retains in-frame clones only, with some absent. That table is the source of V, J and clone size, and D and trimming were worked out from the DNA. Of approximately 53,000 clones listed, 83% are singletons.

What was sequenced was peripheral blood. This rearrangement joins TRBV14 to TRBJ1-4, with D unclear. This sequence was found in a man between 35 and 55 years old with acute or convalescent COVID-19. The CDR3 DNA reads TGTGCCAGCAGCCAAGCCCCGGTGGGCTCGCCGGAAAAACTGTTTTTT. Its translation: CASSQAPVGSPEKLFF.